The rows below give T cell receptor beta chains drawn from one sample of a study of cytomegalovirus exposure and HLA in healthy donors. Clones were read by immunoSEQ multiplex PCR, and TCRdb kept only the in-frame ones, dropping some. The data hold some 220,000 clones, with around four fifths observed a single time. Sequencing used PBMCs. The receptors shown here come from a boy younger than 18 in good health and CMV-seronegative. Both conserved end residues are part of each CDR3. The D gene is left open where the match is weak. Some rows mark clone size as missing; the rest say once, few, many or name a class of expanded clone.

CASSRQGYEQYF,TGTGCCAGCAGCCGACAGGGCTACGAGCAGTACTTC,few,TRBV6-5,TRBJ2-7,TRBD1
CASSSGKGLAGINEQFF,TGTGCCAGCAGCTCGGGAAAGGGACTAGCGGGGATCAATGAGCAGTTCTTC,NA,TRBV5-4,TRBJ2-1,TRBD2
CASSYRTGLNTEAFF,TGTGCCAGCAGCTATCGGACAGGGTTGAACACTGAAGCTTTCTTT,NA,TRBV5-4,TRBJ1-1,TRBD1
CASSSPRAGGEQYF,TGTGCCAGCAGCTCACCGAGGGCTGGGGGGGAGCAGTACTTC,NA,TRBV11-3,TRBJ2-7,NA
CSDQRRGTEAFF,TGCAGCGACCAAAGACGGGGGACTGAAGCTTTCTTT,NA,TRBV29-1,TRBJ1-1,NA
CASRQVLGGGANYEQFF,TGTGCTAGTCGTCAGGTCCTTGGCGGGGGGGCTAACTATGAGCAGTTCTTC,NA,TRBV12-5,TRBJ2-1,TRBD2
CASSLQGNGYTF,TGTGCCAGCAGCCTACAGGGAAATGGCTACACCTTC,NA,TRBV6-6,TRBJ1-2,NA
CASSTNQGGEKLFF,TGTGCCAGTAGTACCAATCAGGGGGGTGAAAAACTGTTTTTT,NA,TRBV19,TRBJ1-4,TRBD1
CASSSDRDSGQPQHF,TGTGCCAGCAGTTCCGACCGGGACAGTGGTCAGCCCCAGCATTTT,NA,TRBV6-5,TRBJ1-5,TRBD1
CASSLVPLQRTYNEQFF,TGTGCCAGCAGCTTAGTACCCCTCCAGCGGACCTACAATGAGCAGTTCTTC,NA,TRBV5-5,TRBJ2-1,NA
CASSLSGGPNTEAFF,TGCGCCAGCAGCTTGTCGGGGGGACCGAACACTGAAGCTTTCTTT,NA,TRBV5-1,TRBJ1-1,NA
CASNPGQGASSYTF,TGTGCCAGCAACCCGGGACAGGGGGCGAGCAGCTACACCTTC,few,TRBV6-5,TRBJ1-2,TRBD1
CASSYNDRGGYTF,TGTGCCAGCAGTTACAACGACCGGGGTGGCTACACCTTC,NA,TRBV6-5,TRBJ1-2,NA
CASSSGHVYEQYF,TGCGCCAGCAGCTCAGGACACGTATACGAGCAGTACTTC,NA,TRBV5-1,TRBJ2-7,NA
CASSLSGSTYEQYF,TGTGCCAGCAGTTTATCGGGCAGCACCTACGAGCAGTACTTC,NA,TRBV27,TRBJ2-7,NA
CASINRGCSNQPQHF,TGTGCCAGCATCAACAGGGGCTGCAGCAATCAGCCCCAGCATTTT,NA,TRBV6-4,TRBJ1-5,TRBD1
CSATRDRGGGTEAFF,TGCAGCGCTACTCGAGACAGGGGGGGAGGGACTGAAGCTTTCTTT,NA,TRBV29-1,TRBJ1-1,TRBD1
CASSSPIGLQAFF,TGTGCCAGCAGCTCCCCCATCGGACTTCAAGCTTTCTTT,few,TRBV6-5,TRBJ1-1,NA
CASSLYQLYEQYF,TGTGCCAGCAGCTTATATCAGTTGTACGAGCAGTACTTC,NA,TRBV7-6,TRBJ2-7,NA
CASRSGRRNRNEQFF,TGTGCCAGCAGGAGCGGGAGGAGAAATCGGAATGAGCAGTTCTTC,NA,TRBV27,TRBJ2-1,TRBD2
CASSGSGGQFKAFF,TGTGCCAGCAGTGGGTCGGGGGGTCAATTTAAGGCTTTCTTT,NA,TRBV6-1,TRBJ1-1,NA
CASSLKQDLVETQYF,TGCGCCAGCAGCTTGAAACAGGACCTAGTGGAGACCCAGTACTTC,NA,TRBV5-1,TRBJ2-5,NA